A selection of T cell receptor beta chains follows, all from one sample in a study of glioma-infiltrating T cells. TCRdb itself ran the multiplex PCR reads through MiXCR, one entry per CDR3 protein. The profile covers about 93,000 distinct CDR3 sequences, with about 40% appearing a single time and 35% to 40% taken by the ten largest. The sample consisted of glioma tissue, nonneoplastic brain tissue, or PBMCs (not recorded which). These receptor sequences come from a human donor with low-grade glioma or glioblastoma, undergoing nonglioma brain surgery, or in good health (not recorded which). The CDR3 runs from the conserved cysteine through the conserved F or W. The D gene is left open where the match is weak. Some rows mark clone size as missing; the rest say once, few, many or name a class of expanded clone.

V gene	J gene	D gene	clone size	CDR3 protein	CDR3 DNA
TRBV7-2	TRBJ2-7	-	-	CASSLVPWRSAGQLSYERYF	TGTGCCAGCAGCTTAGTCCCTTGGAGATCGGCAGGACAACTCTCCTACGAGCGGTACTTC
TRBV20-1	TRBJ2-1	-	-	CSASATQSNEQFF	TGCAGTGCTTCGGCTACCCAATCCAATGAGCAGTTCTTC
TRBV7-2	TRBJ1-5	TRBD1	many	CASSLDRGENQPQHF	TGTGCCAGCAGCTTAGACAGGGGGGAGAATCAGCCCCAGCATTTT
TRBV6-1	TRBJ1-5	-	-	CASRAGPAGNQPQHF	TGTGCCAGCAGGGCAGGACCGGCAGGCAATCAGCCCCAGCATTTT
TRBV28	TRBJ2-2	-	many	CASSLIPGAGTGELFF	TGTGCCAGCAGTTTAATTCCCGGGGCTGGCACCGGGGAGCTGTTTTTT
TRBV12-3/TRBV12-4	TRBJ2-2	-	few	CASRTGGPYTGELFF	TGTGCCAGCAGGACCGGGGGCCCTTACACCGGGGAGCTGTTTTTT
TRBV28	TRBJ1-2	-	many	CASSSAGQGYTF	TGTGCCAGCAGTTCGGCAGGGCAGGGCTACACCTTC
TRBV2	TRBJ2-7	-	many	CASSVAYEQYF	TGTGCCAGCAGCGTAGCCTACGAGCAGTACTTC
TRBV27	TRBJ2-2	TRBD2	-	CASGLDGRAFGELFF	TGTGCCAGCGGTTTAGACGGGAGGGCCTTCGGGGAGCTGTTTTTT
TRBV7-8	TRBJ1-4	TRBD1	many	CASSLGGQEKLFF	TGTGCCAGCAGCTTAGGGGGACAGGAAAAACTGTTTTTT
TRBV2	TRBJ1-5	-	many	CASSDGLGPQHF	TGTGCCAGCAGTGACGGCCTAGGGCCCCAGCATTTT
TRBV7-2	TRBJ2-7	-	many	CASSLRSASYEQYF	TGTGCCAGCAGCTTACGCTCCGCGAGCTACGAGCAGTACTTC
TRBV29-1	TRBJ2-7	TRBD1	many	CSVRDRGRYEQYF	TGCAGCGTCCGGGACAGGGGGAGGTACGAGCAGTACTTC
TRBV7-2	TRBJ2-3	-	many	CASSLAGTGKTQYF	TGTGCCAGCAGCTTAGCCGGGACGGGGAAGACGCAGTATTTT
TRBV28	TRBJ1-6	-	-	CSSNLFRQRNSPLHF	TGTTCCAGCAATTTATTCAGACAGCGTAATTCACCCCTCCACTTT
TRBV7-3	TRBJ2-2	TRBD2	many	CASSPLVAGVTGELFF	TGTGCCAGCAGCCCCCTAGTCGCGGGGGTAACCGGGGAGCTGTTTTTT
TRBV4-1	TRBJ1-3	-	-	CAISFVGNSGNTIYF	TGCGCCATCAGCTTTGTCGGGAACTCTGGAAACACCATATATTTT
TRBV6-6	TRBJ2-1	-	many	CASSYPWTNEQFF	TGTGCCAGCAGTTACCCCTGGACCAATGAGCAGTTCTTC
TRBV5-1	TRBJ2-1	TRBD2	many	CASSLYPSGSGNEQFF	TGCGCCAGCAGCTTGTATCCTAGCGGGAGTGGCAATGAGCAGTTCTTC
TRBV2	TRBJ2-1	-	many	CASLGSSYNEQFF	TGTGCCAGCCTCGGGAGTTCCTACAATGAGCAGTTCTTC
TRBV5-4	TRBJ2-7	-	many	CASSLAGRPYEQYF	TGTGCCAGCAGCTTAGCGGGCAGACCCTACGAGCAGTACTTC
TRBV3-1	TRBJ2-7	TRBD2	many	CASSQGLTWYEQYF	TGTGCCAGCAGCCAGGGACTAACTTGGTACGAGCAGTACTTC
TRBV20-1	TRBJ2-1	TRBD2	many	CSARGLAGVFHYNEQFF	TGCAGTGCTAGGGGACTAGCGGGAGTTTTCCACTACAATGAGCAGTTCTTC
TRBV19	TRBJ1-2	-	many	CASRARDKGDYGYTF	TGTGCCAGTAGGGCCAGGGACAAGGGTGACTATGGCTACACCTTC
TRBV20-1	TRBJ2-3	TRBD1	-	CGGTGTGASTDKQYF	TGCGGTGGTACCGGAACAGGGGCCAGCACAGATAAGCAGTATTTT
TRBV4-1	TRBJ2-7	TRBD1	-	CASSGQGLPCYEQYF	TGCGCCAGCAGCGGACAGGGTTTACCCTGCTACGAGCAGTACTTC
TRBV7-8	TRBJ2-1	TRBD2	many	CASSSRTSGSSGNNEQFF	TGTGCCAGCAGCTCCCGGACTAGCGGGAGCAGCGGGAACAATGAGCAGTTCTTC
TRBV20-1	TRBJ2-7	-	many	CSAIAAGGYTYEQYF	TGCAGTGCTATTGCGGCAGGGGGGTACACCTACGAGCAGTACTTC
TRBV10-1	TRBJ2-1	-	many	CASSESTTLEQFF	TGCGCCAGCAGTGAGTCGACGACATTAGAACAGTTCTTC
TRBV12-3/TRBV12-4	TRBJ2-7	-	many	CASSFGGFYEQYF	TGTGCCAGCAGTTTTGGGGGTTTCTACGAGCAGTACTTC
TRBV7-8	TRBJ2-1	-	many	CASSFSPAGVEQFF	TGTGCCAGCAGCTTTTCCCCGGCTGGGGTTGAGCAGTTCTTC
TRBV4-1	TRBJ1-5	-	many	CASSQEVSNQPQHF	TGCGCCAGCAGCCAAGAGGTTAGCAATCAGCCCCAGCATTTT
TRBV2	TRBJ2-3	-	many	CDSAGASDTQYF	TGCGACTCGGCAGGGGCCTCAGATACGCAGTATTTT
TRBV18	TRBJ1-1	-	many	CASSQVMNTEAFF	TGTGCCAGCTCACAGGTCATGAACACTGAAGCTTTCTTT
TRBV27	TRBJ2-7	-	many	CASSLSSGADYEQYF	TGTGCCAGCAGTTTATCGTCTGGGGCAGACTACGAGCAGTACTTC
TRBV25-1	TRBJ2-5	-	many	CASSDHTVLYQETQYF	TGTGCCAGCAGTGACCATACCGTTCTGTACCAAGAGACCCAGTACTTC
TRBV7-3	TRBJ1-1	-	many	CASSLRHGEAFF	TGTGCCAGCAGTCTTAGACACGGGGAAGCTTTCTTT
TRBV7-2	TRBJ2-5	-	many	CASSPFGGYETQYF	TGTGCCAGCAGCCCATTTGGGGGTTATGAGACCCAGTACTTC
TRBV18	TRBJ1-4	TRBD1	many	CASSPRDRRGEKLFF	TGTGCCAGCTCACCGCGGGACAGGAGAGGGGAAAAACTGTTTTTT
TRBV5-6	TRBJ2-7	-	many	CASRGLTGEQYF	TGTGCCAGCAGAGGACTCACGGGGGAGCAGTACTTC
TRBV29-1	TRBJ2-7	TRBD1	many	CSVEAGGNEQYF	TGCAGCGTTGAAGCAGGGGGCAACGAGCAGTACTTC
TRBV5-8	TRBJ2-5	TRBD2	-	CASGGGVAGRPLTQYF	TGTGCCAGCGGCGGTGGGGTAGCGGGACGGCCGTTGACCCAGTACTTC
TRBV6-1	TRBJ1-4	-	large	CASSDSTATNEKLFF	TGTGCCAGCAGTGATAGCACAGCAACTAATGAAAAACTGTTTTTT
TRBV4-2	TRBJ2-3	TRBD1	many	CASSPSGTGKNTQYF	TGTGCCAGCAGCCCTTCCGGGACAGGGAAAAATACGCAGTATTTT
TRBV7-6	TRBJ2-5	-	-	CASSLAGLTETQYF	TGTGCCAGCAGCTTAGCCGGACTAACAGAGACCCAGTACTTC
TRBV5-4	TRBJ2-6	-	once	CASSRPGKAGANVLTF	TGTGCCAGCAGCCGACCAGGGAAAGCTGGGGCCAACGTCCTGACTTTC
TRBV5-1	TRBJ1-1	-	many	CASSPLTANTEAFF	TGCGCCAGCAGCCCGCTGACAGCGAACACTGAAGCTTTCTTT
TRBV4-2	TRBJ2-7	-	-	CASGHNFPGALHEQYF	TGTGCCAGCGGCCATAACTTTCCAGGGGCACTCCACGAGCAGTACTTC
TRBV18	TRBJ2-5	-	-	CASSLGIQETQYF	TGTGCCAGCTCATTAGGGATCCAAGAGACCCAGTACTTC
TRBV19	TRBJ2-2	-	many	CASSIRVSRELFF	TGTGCCAGTAGTATAAGGGTCAGTCGGGAGCTGTTTTTT